Below are 20 T cell receptor beta chains sequenced from a single sample in a study of OX40 agonist ivuxolimab in advanced cancers. The data were produced by immunoSEQ multiplex PCR, yet TCRdb's version contains in-frame clones alone and is incomplete. The sample carries 85,000 or so clones, approximately 86% recorded once. The sample here was CD4+ or CD8+ T cells sorted from blood, taken in a trial of the OX40 agonist ivuxolimab. The receptors originated from an adult with an advanced solid tumor such as melanoma, head and neck, liver or kidney cancer.

Written as DNA, the CDR3 is TGCGCCAGCAGCTTGTCGGCAGGGTTTCACTACGAGCAGTACTTC. Protein: CASSLSAGFHYEQYF. The chain recombines TRBV5-1 with TRBJ2-7, with D tentatively TRBD1 (5 bases). The CDR3 consists of 15 residues. Trimming cost V 1 base and J 3 bases, with 14 bases left between them. The germline V gene encodes CDR1 SGHRS and CDR2 YFSETQ.

This clone was seen just once. V gene TRBV27 combines with J gene TRBJ2-2; 9 nucleotides match TRBD1. The germline V gene encodes CDR1 MNHEY and CDR2 SMNVEV (reference sequence). V trimming: 6 bases; J trimming: 1 base; junction bases outside the gene matches: 6. This CDR3 region has 16 residues. The chain's CDR3 is CASRKLDRGNTGELFF. The CDR3 DNA reads as TGTGCCAGCAGAAAATTGGACAGGGGGAACACCGGGGAGCTGTTTTTT.

The chain joins TRBV29-1 to TRBJ2-5; TRBD1 is a possible D gene (5 bases). The V end lost 2 bases, the J end lost 3 bases, and 10 bases lay between the germline ends. This CDR3 contains 13 residues. The germline gives CDR1 SQVTM, CDR2 ANQGSEA. This chain's CDR3 is CSVERDRKETQYF. The CDR3 coding sequence is TGCAGCGTTGAAAGAGACAGAAAAGAGACCCAGTACTTC.

CDR3 amino acids: CASSWTGSYHGYTF. CDR3 in DNA: TGTGCCAGCAGTTGGACAGGGTCGTATCATGGCTACACCTTC. The rearrangement uses TRBV2 and TRBJ1-2; TRBD1 aligns across 8 bases. Looked up from germline, CDR1 is SNHLY and CDR2 is FYNNEI. Losses at the gene ends were 5 bases for V and 6 bases for J; bases not matched to a gene: 8. This CDR3 comprises 14 residues. Complete variable domain (other parts from reference TRBV2 and TRBJ1-2): EPEVTQTPSHQVTQMGQEVILRCVPISNHLYFYWYRQILGQKVEFLVSFYNNEISEKSEIFDDQFSVERPDGSNFTLKIRSTKLEDSAMYFCASSWTGSYHGYTFGSGTRLTVV.

The count of this clone is one. The chain recombines TRBV11-1 with TRBJ2-3; TRBD2 is a possible D gene (7 bases). The CDR3 runs to 16 residues. V was cut by 4 bases and J by 5 bases, with 19 bases left in between. The germline V gene has CDR1 SGHAT and CDR2 FQDESV (reference sequence). CDR3 protein: CASSYTSGRGGDTQYF. DNA for the CDR3: TGTGCCAGCAGCTATACCTCGGGGAGGGGGGGAGATACGCAGTATTTT.

The chain combines TRBV29-1 with TRBJ2-3; 9 nucleotides agree with TRBD1. The CDR3 is 17 amino acids. CDR1 is SQVTM, CDR2 ANQGSEA, per germline. The J segment lost 4 bases and the V segment lost 0 bases, leaving 11 bases of the junction unmatched. In DNA, the CDR3 is TGCAGCGTTGAAGATCCCCCAGGACAGGGGCGGGCAGATACGCAGTATTTT. This gives the protein CSVEDPPGQGRADTQYF.

The chain recombines TRBV18 with TRBJ2-5; D is unclear. The germline gives CDR1 KGHSH, CDR2 LQKENI. The V end lost 3 bases, the J end lost 5 bases, and 13 bases lay between the germline ends. The CDR3 totals 14 residues. CDR3 nucleotide sequence: TGTGCCAGCTCACCCACTGGGAATTCGGAGACCCAGTACTTC. Amino acids: CASSPTGNSETQYF.

This clone was counted only a few times. V and J are TRBV27 and TRBJ1-6, with TRBD1 identical over 10 bases. The CDR3 runs 16 residues. Germline assignment: CDR1 MNHEY and CDR2 SMNVEV (reference sequence). V lost 5 bases, J lost 8 bases, and 9 bases stayed unmatched. The CDR3 sequence: CASSDRGRLGDSPLHF. The CDR3 DNA is TGTGCCAGCAGTGACAGGGGGCGCTTGGGAGATTCACCCCTCCACTTT.

This clone was counted a single time. The chain employs TRBV5-8 and TRBJ2-7; 11 positions match TRBD1. The CDR3 spans 16 residues. Germline CDR1 SGHTS, CDR2 YDEGEE. After removal of 4 bases from V and 0 bases from J, the junction contained 6 bases not matched to a gene. As DNA, the CDR3 is TGTGCCAGCAGCGTAAAAGGACAGGGGGCCTCCTACGAGCAGTACTTC. The encoded protein is CASSVKGQGASYEQYF.

The V and J genes are TRBV29-1 and TRBJ2-1, with TRBD2 matching 11 bases. The CDR3 sequence is 18 residues long. V lost 0 bases, J lost 8 bases, and 15 bases stayed unmatched. Germline values: CDR1 SQVTM, CDR2 ANQGSEA. Here the CDR3 DNA reads TGCAGCGTTGAAGACCCCCTCTTACTAGCGGGGGAGTTGGATGAGCAGTTCTTC. Residues: CSVEDPLLLAGELDEQFF.

The chain has TRBV7-8 and TRBJ2-7; maybe TRBD2 (6 bases). The CDR3 is 15 residues long. The germline gives CDR1 SGHVS, CDR2 FQNEAQ. V was trimmed by 1 base and J by 6 bases, leaving 16 bases between them. This chain's CDR3 is CASSLGPGRLGEQYF. As DNA, the CDR3 is TGTGCCAGCAGCTTAGGGCCAGGGAGGCTGGGCGAGCAGTACTTC.

V gene TRBV5-1 combines with J gene TRBJ1-3; 9 bases are a match to TRBD1. This CDR3 spans 16 amino acids. The V segment lost 4 bases and the J segment 1 base; nucleotides outside the gene matches: 6. Germline assignment: CDR1 SGHRS and CDR2 YFSETQ. CDR3 protein: CASSMRTGDSGNTIYF. The CDR3 DNA is TGCGCCAGCAGCATGCGGACAGGGGATTCTGGAAACACCATATATTTT.

The rearrangement uses TRBV9 and TRBJ2-7, with a possible D match to TRBD2 (6 bases). With 0 bases removed from V and 0 bases from J, the gap between germline ends came to 10 bases. The length of the CDR3 is 15 residues. CDR1 is SGDLS and CDR2 is YYNGEE in the germline V gene. CDR3 in DNA: TGTGCCAGCAGCGTAGCGGTCGGGAGCTCCTACGAGCAGTACTTC. It translates to CASSVAVGSSYEQYF.

In its sample, this clone was seen once. The chain carries TRBV25-1 and TRBJ2-5, with D possibly TRBD2 on 7 matching bases. Trimming left V 4 bases short and J 7 bases short, with 13 bases between. The CDR3 has 13 residues. Germline CDR1 MGHDK, CDR2 SYGVNS. The CDR3: CASSGRGARTQYF. In DNA, the CDR3 is TGTGCCAGCAGTGGCCGGGGGGCCCGGACCCAGTACTTC.

As for this clone: A junction boundary mismatches the germline segment, possibly from a read error. This chain uses TRBV6-5 with TRBJ1-6; unclear D gene. Germline loops: CDR1 MNHEY, CDR2 SVGAGI. The CDR3 runs 15 residues. The CDR3 bases are TGTGCCAGCTGGTCGGATTGGGAATATAATTCACTCCTCCACTTT. Its protein is CASWSDWEYNSLLHF.

This chain joins TRBV11-3 and TRBJ2-5; D ambiguous. Germline values: CDR1 SGHNT, CDR2 YENEEA. V dropped 5 bases and J dropped 13 bases, with 26 bases sitting between them. The CDR3 is made up of 15 amino acids. The CDR3 DNA is TGTGCCAGCAGCGTAAAGATCGTCTTTTCGGTACCCATGTACTTC. The encoded protein is CASSVKIVFSVPMYF.

The J gene is TRBJ2-7, the V gene TRBV7-8; tentatively, D is TRBD2 (5 bases). Trimming stripped 4 bases from V and 7 bases from J, with 11 bases between. The CDR3 has 12 residues. CDR1 is SGHVS and CDR2 is FQNEAQ in the germline V gene. CDR3 nucleotides: TGTGCCAGCAGCTGGGATACGGGGGAGCAGTACTTC. Translation: CASSWDTGEQYF.

The rearrangement uses TRBV4-1 and TRBJ1-1, with 7 bases lining up with TRBD1. The CDR3 sequence is 16 residues long. The junction had 10 bases not matched to a gene; V was cut back by 3 bases and J by 3 bases. Germline CDR1 is MGHRA and CDR2 is YSYEKL. The CDR3 spells CASSHLNQGVDTEAFF. The DNA of the CDR3 is TGCGCCAGCAGCCACCTAAACCAGGGGGTGGACACTGAAGCTTTCTTT.

V is TRBV11-3 and J is TRBJ2-7, with TRBD1 identical over 7 bases. Trimming cost V 5 bases and J 0 bases; bases outside gene matches: 7. The CDR3 covers 15 residues. CDR1 SGHNT and CDR2 YENEEA come from the germline V gene. CDR3 amino acids: CASSRGGAGSYEQYF. In DNA form, the CDR3 reads TGTGCCAGCAGCCGAGGGGGCGCCGGCTCCTACGAGCAGTACTTC.

The chain combines TRBV6-1 with TRBJ1-6, with 9 bases fitting TRBD1. Germline V CDR1 and CDR2: MNHNS, SASEGT. V dropped 6 bases and J dropped 9; count of bases not matched to a gene: 9. This CDR3 region has 15 residues. This chain's CDR3 is CASSSPGQGISPLHF. The CDR3 DNA sequence: TGTGCCAGCAGCTCCCCCGGACAGGGGATTTCACCCCTCCACTTT.